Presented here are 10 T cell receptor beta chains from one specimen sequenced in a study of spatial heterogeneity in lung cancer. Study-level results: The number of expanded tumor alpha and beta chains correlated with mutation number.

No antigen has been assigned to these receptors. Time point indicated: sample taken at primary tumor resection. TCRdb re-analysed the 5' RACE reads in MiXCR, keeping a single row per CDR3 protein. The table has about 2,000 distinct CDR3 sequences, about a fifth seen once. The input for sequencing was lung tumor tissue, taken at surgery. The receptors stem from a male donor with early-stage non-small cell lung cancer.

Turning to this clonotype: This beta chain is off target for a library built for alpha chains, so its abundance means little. CDR3 loop: CASSLGTGIDQPQHF. CDR3 nucleotide sequence: TGTGCCAGCAGCTTAGGGACAGGGATCGATCAGCCCCAGCATTTT. The V and J genes are TRBV7-2 and TRBJ1-5, with 8 bases aligning to TRBD1. This CDR3 is built from 15 residues. V dropped 1 base and J dropped 5; count of bases not matched to a gene: 4. Germline CDR1 and CDR2: SGHTA and FQGNSA.

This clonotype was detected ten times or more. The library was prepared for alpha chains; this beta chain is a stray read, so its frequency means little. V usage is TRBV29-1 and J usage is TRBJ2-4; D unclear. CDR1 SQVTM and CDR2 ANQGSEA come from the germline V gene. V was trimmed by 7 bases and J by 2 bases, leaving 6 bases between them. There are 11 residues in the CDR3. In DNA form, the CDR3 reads TGCAGCGGGGTATCCAAAAACATTCAGTACTTC. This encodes CSGVSKNIQYF.

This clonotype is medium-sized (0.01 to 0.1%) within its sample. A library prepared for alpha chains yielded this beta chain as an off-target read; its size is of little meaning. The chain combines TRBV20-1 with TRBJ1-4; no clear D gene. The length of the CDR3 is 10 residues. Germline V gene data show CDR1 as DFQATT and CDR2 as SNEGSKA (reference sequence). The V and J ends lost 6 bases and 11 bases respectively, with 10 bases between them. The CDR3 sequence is CSARTEKLFF. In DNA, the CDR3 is TGCAGTGCCCGCACAGAGAAACTGTTTTTT.

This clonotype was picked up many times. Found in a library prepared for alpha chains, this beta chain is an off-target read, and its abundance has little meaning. CDR3 region: CASRPEGDQPQHF. In DNA, the CDR3 is TGTGCCAGCAGACCGGAAGGGGATCAGCCCCAGCATTTT. The rearrangement joins TRBV2 to TRBJ1-5, with D possibly TRBD1 on 5 matching bases. CDR3 size: 13 residues. Germline V gene lookup returns CDR1 SNHLY and CDR2 FYNNEI. Trimming removed 6 bases at V and 5 bases at J, with 11 bases between.

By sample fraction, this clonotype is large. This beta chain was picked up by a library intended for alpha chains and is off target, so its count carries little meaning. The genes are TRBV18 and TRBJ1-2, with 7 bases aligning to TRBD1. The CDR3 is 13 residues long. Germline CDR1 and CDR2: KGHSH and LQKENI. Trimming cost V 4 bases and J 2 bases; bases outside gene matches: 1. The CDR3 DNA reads TGTGCCAGCTCACTGGGACAGAACTATGGCTACACCTTC. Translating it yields CASSLGQNYGYTF.

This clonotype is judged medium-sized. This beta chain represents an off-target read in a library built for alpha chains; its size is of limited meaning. CDR3 coding DNA: TGTGCCAGCAGCGGTCTGACTGGGGGCTATGGCTACACCTTC. Its translation: CASSGLTGGYGYTF. V and J are TRBV12-3 or TRBV12-4 and TRBJ1-2; possible D gene TRBD1, 5 bases. The ends were cut back, 6 bases at V and 4 bases at J, with 15 bases in the middle. The CDR3 is made up of 14 amino acids.

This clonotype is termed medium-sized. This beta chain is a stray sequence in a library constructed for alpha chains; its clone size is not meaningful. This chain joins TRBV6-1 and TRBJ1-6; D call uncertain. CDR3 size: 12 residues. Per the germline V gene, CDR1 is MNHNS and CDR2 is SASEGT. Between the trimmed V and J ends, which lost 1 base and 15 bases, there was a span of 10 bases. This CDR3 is CASSEVNKRLHF. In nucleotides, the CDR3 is TGTGCCAGCAGTGAAGTGAACAAACGCCTCCACTTT.

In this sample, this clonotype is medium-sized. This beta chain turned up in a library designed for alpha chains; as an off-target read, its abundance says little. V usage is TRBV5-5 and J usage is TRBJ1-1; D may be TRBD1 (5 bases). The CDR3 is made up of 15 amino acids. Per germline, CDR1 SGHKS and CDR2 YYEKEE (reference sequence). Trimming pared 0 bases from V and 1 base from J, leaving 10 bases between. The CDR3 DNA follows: TGTGCCAGCAGCTTGGTTCACGGGGGGAACACTGAAGCTTTCTTT. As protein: CASSLVHGGNTEAFF.

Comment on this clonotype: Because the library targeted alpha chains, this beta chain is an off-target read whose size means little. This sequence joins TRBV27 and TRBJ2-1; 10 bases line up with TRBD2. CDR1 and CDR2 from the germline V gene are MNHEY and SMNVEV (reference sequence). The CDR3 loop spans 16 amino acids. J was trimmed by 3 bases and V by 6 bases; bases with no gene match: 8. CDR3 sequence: CASSSSGGGRYNEQFF. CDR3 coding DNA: TGTGCCAGCAGCTCAAGCGGGGGGGGTCGCTACAATGAGCAGTTCTTC.

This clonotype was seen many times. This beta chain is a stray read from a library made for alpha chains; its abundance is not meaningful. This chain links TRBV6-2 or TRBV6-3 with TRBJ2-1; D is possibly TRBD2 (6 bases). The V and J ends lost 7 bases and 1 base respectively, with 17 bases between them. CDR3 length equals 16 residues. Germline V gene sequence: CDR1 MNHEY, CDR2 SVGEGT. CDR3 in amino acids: CASTLFGRTSYNEQFF. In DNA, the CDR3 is TGTGCCAGCACCCTGTTCGGGAGAACTTCCTACAATGAGCAGTTCTTC.